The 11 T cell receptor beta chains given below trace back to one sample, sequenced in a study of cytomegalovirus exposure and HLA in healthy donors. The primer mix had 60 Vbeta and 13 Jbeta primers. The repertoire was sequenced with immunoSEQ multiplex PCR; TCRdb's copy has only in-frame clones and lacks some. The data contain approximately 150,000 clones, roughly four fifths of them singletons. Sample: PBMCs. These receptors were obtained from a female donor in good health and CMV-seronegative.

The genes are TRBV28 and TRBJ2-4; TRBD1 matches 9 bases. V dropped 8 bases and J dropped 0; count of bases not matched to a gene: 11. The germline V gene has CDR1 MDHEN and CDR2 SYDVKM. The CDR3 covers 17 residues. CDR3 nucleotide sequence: TGTGCCAGCTATCCCTCCGGGACAGGGTCAGCCAAAAACATTCAGTACTTC. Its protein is CASYPSGTGSAKNIQYF.

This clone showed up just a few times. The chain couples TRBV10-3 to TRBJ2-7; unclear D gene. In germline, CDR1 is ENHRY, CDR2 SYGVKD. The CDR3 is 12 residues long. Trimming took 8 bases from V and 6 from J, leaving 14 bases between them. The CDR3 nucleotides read TGTGCCATCGCCAAAACTACTGCCGAGCAGTACTTC. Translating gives CAIAKTTAEQYF.

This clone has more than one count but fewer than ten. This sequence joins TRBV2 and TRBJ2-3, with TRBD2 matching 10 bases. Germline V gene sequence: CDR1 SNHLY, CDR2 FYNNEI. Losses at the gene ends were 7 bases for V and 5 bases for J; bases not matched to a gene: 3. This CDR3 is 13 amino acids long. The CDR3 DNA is TGTGCCAGCAACCAGCGGGGGGGAGATACGCAGTATTTT. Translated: CASNQRGGDTQYF.

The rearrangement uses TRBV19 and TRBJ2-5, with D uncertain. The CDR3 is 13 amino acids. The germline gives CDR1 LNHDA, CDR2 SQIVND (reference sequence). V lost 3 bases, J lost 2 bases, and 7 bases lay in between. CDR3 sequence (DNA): TGTGCCAGTAGTATTCGGTGGCAAGAGACCCAGTACTTC. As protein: CASSIRWQETQYF.

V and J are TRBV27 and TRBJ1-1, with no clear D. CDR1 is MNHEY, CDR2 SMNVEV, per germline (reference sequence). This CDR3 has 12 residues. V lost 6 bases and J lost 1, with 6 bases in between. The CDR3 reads CASRERNTEAFF. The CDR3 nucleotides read TGTGCCAGCAGGGAGAGGAACACTGAAGCTTTCTTT.

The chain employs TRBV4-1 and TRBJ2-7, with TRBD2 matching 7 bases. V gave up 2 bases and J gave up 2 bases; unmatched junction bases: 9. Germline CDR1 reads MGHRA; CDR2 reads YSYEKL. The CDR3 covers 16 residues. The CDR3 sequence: CASSQPRGGSAYEQYF. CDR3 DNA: TGCGCCAGCAGCCAACCCCGCGGGGGTAGTGCCTACGAGCAGTACTTC.

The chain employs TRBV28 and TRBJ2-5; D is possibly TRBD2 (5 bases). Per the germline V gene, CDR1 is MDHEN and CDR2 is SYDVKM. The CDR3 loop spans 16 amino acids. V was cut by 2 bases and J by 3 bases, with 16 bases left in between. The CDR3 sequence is CASSLNPNSAEETQYF. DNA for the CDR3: TGTGCCAGCAGTTTAAATCCTAATTCAGCGGAAGAGACCCAGTACTTC.

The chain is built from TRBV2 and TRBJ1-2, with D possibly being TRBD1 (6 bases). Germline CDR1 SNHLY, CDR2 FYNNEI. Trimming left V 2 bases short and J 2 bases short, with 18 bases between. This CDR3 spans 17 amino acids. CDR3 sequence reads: CASSERFLQGMNYGYTF. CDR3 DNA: TGTGCCAGCAGTGAAAGGTTCCTGCAGGGGATGAACTATGGCTACACCTTC.

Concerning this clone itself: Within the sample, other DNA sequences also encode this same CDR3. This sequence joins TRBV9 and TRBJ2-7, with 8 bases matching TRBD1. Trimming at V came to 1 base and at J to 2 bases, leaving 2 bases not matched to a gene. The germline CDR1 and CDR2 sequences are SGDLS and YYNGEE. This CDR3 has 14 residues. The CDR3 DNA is TGTGCCAGCAGCGTACGGGACAGGACCTACGAGCAGTACTTC. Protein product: CASSVRDRTYEQYF.

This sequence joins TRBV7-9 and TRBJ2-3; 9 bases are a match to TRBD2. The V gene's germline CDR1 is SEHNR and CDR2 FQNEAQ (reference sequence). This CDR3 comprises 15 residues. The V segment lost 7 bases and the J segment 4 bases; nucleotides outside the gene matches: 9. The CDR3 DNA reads TGTGCCAGCACCTCCGGACTAGCGATCGCAGATACGCAGTATTTT. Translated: CASTSGLAIADTQYF.

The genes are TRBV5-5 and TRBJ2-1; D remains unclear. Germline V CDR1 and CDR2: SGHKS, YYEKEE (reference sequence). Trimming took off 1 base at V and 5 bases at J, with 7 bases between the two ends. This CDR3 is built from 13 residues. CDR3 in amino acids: CASSLISDNEQFF. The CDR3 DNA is TGTGCCAGCAGCTTGATCAGTGACAATGAGCAGTTCTTC. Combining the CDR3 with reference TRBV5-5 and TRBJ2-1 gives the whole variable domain DAGVTQSPTHLIKTRGQQVTLRCSPISGHKSVSWYQQVLGQGPQFIFQYYEKEERGRGNFPDRFSARQFPNYSSELNVNALLLGDSALYLCASSLISDNEQFFGPGTRLTVL.